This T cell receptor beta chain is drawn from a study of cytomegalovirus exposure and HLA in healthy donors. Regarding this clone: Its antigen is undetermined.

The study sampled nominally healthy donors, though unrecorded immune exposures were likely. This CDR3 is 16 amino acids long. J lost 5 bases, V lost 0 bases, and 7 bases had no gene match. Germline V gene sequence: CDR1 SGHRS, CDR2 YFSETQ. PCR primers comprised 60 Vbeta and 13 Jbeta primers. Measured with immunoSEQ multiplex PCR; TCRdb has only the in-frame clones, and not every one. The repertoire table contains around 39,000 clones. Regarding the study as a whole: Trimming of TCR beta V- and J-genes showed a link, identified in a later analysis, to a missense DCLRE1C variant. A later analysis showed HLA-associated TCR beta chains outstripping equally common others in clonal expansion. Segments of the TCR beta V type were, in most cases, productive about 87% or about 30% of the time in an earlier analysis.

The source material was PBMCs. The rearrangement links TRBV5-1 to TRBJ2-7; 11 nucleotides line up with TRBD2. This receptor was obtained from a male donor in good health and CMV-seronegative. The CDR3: CASSLGIAGGLHEQYF. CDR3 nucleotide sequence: TGCGCCAGCAGCTTGGGGATAGCGGGGGGGCTTCACGAGCAGTACTTC.